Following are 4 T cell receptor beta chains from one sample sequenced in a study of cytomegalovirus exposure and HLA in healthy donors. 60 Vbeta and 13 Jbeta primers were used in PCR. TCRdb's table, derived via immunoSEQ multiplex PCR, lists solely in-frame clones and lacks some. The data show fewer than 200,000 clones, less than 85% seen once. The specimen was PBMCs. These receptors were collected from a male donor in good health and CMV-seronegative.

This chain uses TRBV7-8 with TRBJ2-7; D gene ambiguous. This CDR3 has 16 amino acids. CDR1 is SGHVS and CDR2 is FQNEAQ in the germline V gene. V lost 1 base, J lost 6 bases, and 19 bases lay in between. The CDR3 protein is CASSLVGDRGPLEQYF. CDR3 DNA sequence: TGTGCCAGCAGCTTAGTGGGTGACCGCGGCCCCCTCGAGCAGTACTTC.

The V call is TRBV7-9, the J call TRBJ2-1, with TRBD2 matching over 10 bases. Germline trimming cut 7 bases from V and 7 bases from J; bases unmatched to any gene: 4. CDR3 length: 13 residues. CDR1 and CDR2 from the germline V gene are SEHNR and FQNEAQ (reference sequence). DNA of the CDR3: TGTGCCAGCATGTCAGCGGGGGGGAATGAGCAGTTCTTC. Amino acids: CASMSAGGNEQFF. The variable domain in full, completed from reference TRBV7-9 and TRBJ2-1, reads DTGVSQNPRHKITKRGQNVTFRCDPISEHNRLYWYRQTLGQGPEFLTYFQNEAQLEKSRLLSDRFSAERPKGSFSTLEIQRTEQGDSAMYLCASMSAGGNEQFFGPGTRLTVL.

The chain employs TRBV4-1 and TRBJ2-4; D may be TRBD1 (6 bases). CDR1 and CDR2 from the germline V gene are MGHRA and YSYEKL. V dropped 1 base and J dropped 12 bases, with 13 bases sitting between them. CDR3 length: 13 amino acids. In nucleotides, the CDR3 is TGCGCCAGCAGCCAAGGCGACCGGGACAATCAGTACTTC. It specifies CASSQGDRDNQYF.

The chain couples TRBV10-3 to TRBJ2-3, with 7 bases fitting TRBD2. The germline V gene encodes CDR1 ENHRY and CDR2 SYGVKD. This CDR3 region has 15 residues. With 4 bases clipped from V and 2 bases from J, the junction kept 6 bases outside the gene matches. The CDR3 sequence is CAISGREQATDTQYF. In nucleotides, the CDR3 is TGTGCCATCAGTGGGCGGGAGCAAGCCACAGATACGCAGTATTTT.